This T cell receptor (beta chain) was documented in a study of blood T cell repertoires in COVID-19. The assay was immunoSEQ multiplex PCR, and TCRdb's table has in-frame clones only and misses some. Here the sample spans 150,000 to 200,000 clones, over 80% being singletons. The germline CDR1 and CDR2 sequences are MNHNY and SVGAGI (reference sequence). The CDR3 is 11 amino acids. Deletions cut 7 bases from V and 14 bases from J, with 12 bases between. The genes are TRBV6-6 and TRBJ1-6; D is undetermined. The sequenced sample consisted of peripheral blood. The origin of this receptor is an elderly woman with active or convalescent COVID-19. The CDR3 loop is CASTAQEALHF. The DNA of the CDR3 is TGTGCCAGCACCGCCCAGGAGGCCCTCCACTTT.